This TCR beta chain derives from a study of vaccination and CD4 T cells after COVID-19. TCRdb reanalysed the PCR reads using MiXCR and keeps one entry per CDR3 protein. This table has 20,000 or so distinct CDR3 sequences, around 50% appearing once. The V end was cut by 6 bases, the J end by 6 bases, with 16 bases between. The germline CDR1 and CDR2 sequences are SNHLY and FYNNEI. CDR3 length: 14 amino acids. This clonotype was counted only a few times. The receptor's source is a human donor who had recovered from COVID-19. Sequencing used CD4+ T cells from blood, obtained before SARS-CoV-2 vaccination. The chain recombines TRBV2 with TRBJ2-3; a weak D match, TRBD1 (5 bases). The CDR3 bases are TGTGCCAGCAGAGCCGACAGATTTTCGGATACGCAGTATTTT. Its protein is CASRADRFSDTQYF.